This TCR beta chain was sequenced in a study of beta chain features in type 1 diabetes. Staining for CD45RO/CCR7/CD25/CD127/CD95/CD27 allowed sorting of CD4+ naive, central memory, regulatory and stem cell-like memory cells. This CDR3 has 17 amino acids. The germline gives CDR1 SGHKS, CDR2 YYEKEE (reference sequence). V shed 2 bases and J shed 7 bases, with 21 bases lying between them. The whole isolated RNA underwent reverse transcription, so sequencing captured expressed TCRB transcripts. Method: immunoSEQ multiplex PCR; TCRdb's copy keeps in-frame clones and lacks some. Among about 320,000 clones listed, 14% were seen once. This clone was seen ten or more times.

The clonotype comes from a man aged 25-40 years in good health. The sequenced sample consisted of central memory CD4+ T cells from blood. The J gene is TRBJ2-2, the V gene TRBV5-5, with D possibly matching TRBD2 (6 bases). CDR3 nucleotide sequence: TGTGCCAGCAGCTTCCATCCCGACCCTCGGGGGAGCGGGGAGCTGTTTTTT. Protein sequence: CASSFHPDPRGSGELFF.